Listed below are T cell receptor beta chains from one sample, sequenced in a study of naive and memory T cell subsets. TCRdb redid the calling of the UMI-ligation and nested PCR reads with MiXCR, one entry per CDR3 protein. The sample includes 65,000 to 85,000 distinct CDR3 sequences, roughly 14% seen only once; the top ten take 0.9% to 1%. The source material was central memory CD4+ T cells from blood. These receptors all come from a human donor in good health. The CDR3 runs from the conserved cysteine through the conserved F or W. D genes are given only for firm matches. Size values are once, few and many counts, or a class for expanded clones, and some rows have none.

d_gene	v_gene	j_gene	abundance	CDR3aa	CDR3nt
NA	TRBV29-1	TRBJ1-2	many	CSPHDLRGDGYTF	TGCAGCCCGCATGATCTCAGGGGAGATGGCTACACCTTC
NA	TRBV29-1	TRBJ2-1	medium-sized	CSVVLDLPYNEQFF	TGCAGCGTTGTGCTAGACCTACCCTACAATGAGCAGTTCTTC
NA	TRBV6-2/TRBV6-3	TRBJ2-3	few	CASSPGDADTQYF	TGTGCCAGCAGTCCTGGGGATGCAGATACGCAGTATTTT
NA	TRBV3-1	TRBJ2-2	NA	CASSPLAARELFF	TGTGCCAGCAGCCCACTGGCGGCCCGGGAGCTGTTTTTT
NA	TRBV19	TRBJ2-7	few	CASSIQLSPEQYF	TGTGCCAGTAGTATCCAGCTGAGTCCCGAGCAGTACTTC
TRBD1	TRBV27	TRBJ2-2	few	CASSLEQGLRTGELFF	TGTGCCAGCAGTTTAGAACAGGGGCTGAGAACCGGGGAGCTGTTTTTT
NA	TRBV10-2	TRBJ2-3	many	CASSESRSGRRHTDTQYF	TGCGCCAGCAGTGAGTCGAGATCGGGGAGGAGGCACACAGATACGCAGTATTTT
TRBD1	TRBV29-1	TRBJ2-3	NA	CSVEGDRGYSDTQYF	TGCAGCGTTGAGGGGGACAGGGGGTATTCAGATACGCAGTATTTT
NA	TRBV12-3/TRBV12-4	TRBJ1-2	few	CASSFNRDYGYTF	TGTGCCAGCAGTTTCAACAGGGACTATGGCTACACCTTC
NA	TRBV24-1	TRBJ2-1	many	CATSDPPGDQQFF	TGTGCCACCAGTGATCCGCCTGGGGACCAGCAGTTCTTC
NA	TRBV7-2	TRBJ1-5	many	CASSLGGHNPQHF	TGTGCCAGCAGCTTAGGGGGGCATAACCCCCAGCATTTT
TRBD2	TRBV3-1	TRBJ2-1	few	CASSPRLAQFHNEQFF	TGTGCCAGCAGCCCCCGACTAGCACAATTCCACAATGAGCAGTTCTTC
NA	TRBV15	TRBJ2-1	many	CATSRDVNILEEQFF	TGTGCCACCAGCAGAGATGTTAACATCTTAGAAGAGCAGTTCTTC
NA	TRBV6-1	TRBJ2-2	few	CASSESGITGELFF	TGTGCCAGCAGTGAAAGTGGGATCACCGGGGAGCTGTTTTTT
TRBD1	TRBV11-2	TRBJ2-1	NA	CASSLTGDTEQFF	TGTGCCAGCAGCTTGACAGGGGATACTGAGCAGTTCTTC
TRBD2	TRBV7-2	TRBJ2-3	many	CASSLIAGGPKDTQYF	TGTGCCAGCAGCTTAATTGCGGGAGGGCCGAAAGATACGCAGTATTTT
NA	TRBV6-5	TRBJ1-1	few	CASSWGRGNTEAFF	TGTGCCAGCAGTTGGGGGAGGGGCAACACTGAAGCTTTCTTT
NA	TRBV5-1	TRBJ2-3	few	CASSFARDGDTQYF	TGCGCCAGCAGCTTCGCCAGGGACGGAGATACGCAGTATTTT
NA	TRBV6-9	TRBJ2-7	many	CASSYLSVSRTRTDIYEQYF	TGTGCCAGCAGTTACTTATCCGTATCGAGAACGAGGACAGACATCTACGAGCAGTACTTC
NA	TRBV13	TRBJ1-3	NA	CASSWRQGNTIYF	TGTGCCAGCAGCTGGAGACAGGGAAACACCATATATTTT
NA	TRBV5-1	TRBJ1-1	many	CASSLGGPGTEAFF	TGCGCCAGCAGCTTGGGGGGACCGGGGACTGAAGCTTTCTTT
NA	TRBV12-3/TRBV12-4	TRBJ2-7	few	CASGRIYEQYF	TGTGCCAGCGGGAGAATATACGAGCAGTACTTC
NA	TRBV11-2	TRBJ2-1	few	CASSLLRVNEQFF	TGTGCCAGCAGCTTGCTCAGAGTCAATGAGCAGTTCTTC
TRBD1	TRBV10-3	TRBJ1-2	many	CAIGKQGGEEGYTF	TGTGCCATCGGAAAACAGGGGGGTGAGGAGGGCTACACCTTC
TRBD1	TRBV4-1	TRBJ2-2	NA	CASSQHRGYGELFF	TGCGCCAGCAGCCAACACAGGGGGTACGGGGAGCTGTTTTTT
NA	TRBV20-1	TRBJ1-1	NA	CSARGSQGTEAFF	TGCAGTGCTAGAGGGAGCCAGGGCACTGAAGCTTTCTTT
NA	TRBV28	TRBJ2-3	many	CASKNLLGFDTQYF	TGTGCCAGCAAGAATCTTTTAGGGTTTGATACGCAGTATTTT
TRBD1	TRBV28	TRBJ1-1	few	CASSGNRGEAFF	TGTGCCAGCAGTGGTAACAGGGGTGAAGCTTTCTTT
NA	TRBV12-3/TRBV12-4	TRBJ2-5	few	CASSFYGQNQETQYF	TGTGCCAGCAGTTTCTATGGACAGAACCAAGAGACCCAGTACTTC
NA	TRBV5-1	TRBJ2-3	many	CASSLLQSTDTQYF	TGCGCCAGCAGCTTGCTCCAGAGCACAGATACGCAGTATTTT
TRBD2	TRBV24-1	TRBJ2-1	NA	CATSDHLTSGRSVNEQFF	TGTGCCACCAGTGACCATTTGACTAGCGGGAGGAGTGTAAATGAGCAGTTCTTC
NA	TRBV7-3	TRBJ2-3	NA	CASSLKVTDTQYF	TGTGCCAGCAGCTTAAAGGTCACAGATACGCAGTATTTT
TRBD1	TRBV12-3/TRBV12-4	TRBJ2-7	few	CASRSRQGPLEQYF	TGTGCCAGCAGGTCCAGACAGGGCCCGCTCGAGCAGTACTTC
TRBD2	TRBV28	TRBJ2-3	once	CASSSMAFTSGSRSPNTQYF	TGTGCCAGCAGTTCAATGGCCTTTACTAGCGGGAGTCGTTCCCCTAATACGCAGTATTTT
TRBD1	TRBV27	TRBJ1-2	many	CASSLLGRGNGYTF	TGTGCCAGCAGTTTATTGGGCAGGGGGAACGGCTACACCTTC
NA	TRBV20-1	TRBJ1-3	NA	CSARTKVGSGNTIYF	TGCAGTGCTAGAACAAAGGTCGGGTCCGGAAACACCATATATTTT
TRBD1	TRBV5-5	TRBJ2-3	few	CASSLADRGFADTQYF	TGTGCCAGCAGCTTGGCGGACAGGGGATTCGCAGATACGCAGTATTTT